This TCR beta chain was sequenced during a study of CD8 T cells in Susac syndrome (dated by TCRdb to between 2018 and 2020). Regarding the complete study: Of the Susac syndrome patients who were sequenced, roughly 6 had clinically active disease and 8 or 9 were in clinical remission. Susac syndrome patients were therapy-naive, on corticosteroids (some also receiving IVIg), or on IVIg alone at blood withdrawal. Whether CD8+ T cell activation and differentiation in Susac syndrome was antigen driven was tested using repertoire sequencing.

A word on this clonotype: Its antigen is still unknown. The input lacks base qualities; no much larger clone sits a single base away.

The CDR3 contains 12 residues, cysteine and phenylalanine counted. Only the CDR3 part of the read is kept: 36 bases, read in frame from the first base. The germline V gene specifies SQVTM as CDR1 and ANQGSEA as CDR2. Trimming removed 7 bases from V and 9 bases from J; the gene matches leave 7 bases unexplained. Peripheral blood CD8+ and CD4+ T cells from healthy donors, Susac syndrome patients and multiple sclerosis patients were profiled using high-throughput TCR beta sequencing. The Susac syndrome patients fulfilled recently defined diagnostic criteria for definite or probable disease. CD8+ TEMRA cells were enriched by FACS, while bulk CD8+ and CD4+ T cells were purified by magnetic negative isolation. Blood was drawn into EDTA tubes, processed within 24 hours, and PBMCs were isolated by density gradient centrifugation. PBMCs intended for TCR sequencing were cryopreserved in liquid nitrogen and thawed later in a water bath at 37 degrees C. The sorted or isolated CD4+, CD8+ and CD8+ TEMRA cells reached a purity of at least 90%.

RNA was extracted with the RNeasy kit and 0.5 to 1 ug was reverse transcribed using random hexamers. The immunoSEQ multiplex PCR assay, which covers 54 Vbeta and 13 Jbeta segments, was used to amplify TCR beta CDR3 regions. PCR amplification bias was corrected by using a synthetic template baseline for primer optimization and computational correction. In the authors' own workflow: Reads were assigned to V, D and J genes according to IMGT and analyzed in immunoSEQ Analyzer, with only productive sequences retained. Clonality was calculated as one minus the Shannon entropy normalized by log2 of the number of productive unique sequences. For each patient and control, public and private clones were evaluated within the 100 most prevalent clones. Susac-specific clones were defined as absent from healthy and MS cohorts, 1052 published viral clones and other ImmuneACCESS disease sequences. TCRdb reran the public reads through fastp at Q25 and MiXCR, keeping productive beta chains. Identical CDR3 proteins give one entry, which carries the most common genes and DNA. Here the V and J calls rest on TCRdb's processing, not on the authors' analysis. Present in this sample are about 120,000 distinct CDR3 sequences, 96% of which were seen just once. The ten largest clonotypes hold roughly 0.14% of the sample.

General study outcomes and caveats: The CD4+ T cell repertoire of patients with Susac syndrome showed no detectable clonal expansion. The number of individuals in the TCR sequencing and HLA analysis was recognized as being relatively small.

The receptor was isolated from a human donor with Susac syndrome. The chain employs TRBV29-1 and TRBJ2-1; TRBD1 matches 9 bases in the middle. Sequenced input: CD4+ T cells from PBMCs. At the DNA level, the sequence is TGCAGCGCCGCTACAGGGGGCCGTGAGCAGTTCTTC. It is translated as CSAATGGREQFF.